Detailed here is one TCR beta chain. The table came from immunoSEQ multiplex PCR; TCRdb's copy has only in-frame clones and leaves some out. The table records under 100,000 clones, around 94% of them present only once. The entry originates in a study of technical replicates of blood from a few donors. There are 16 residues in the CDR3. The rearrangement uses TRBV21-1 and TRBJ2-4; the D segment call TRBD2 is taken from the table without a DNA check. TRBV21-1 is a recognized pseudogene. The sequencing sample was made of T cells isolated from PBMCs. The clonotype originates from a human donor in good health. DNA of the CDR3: TGTGCCAGCAGCCCAGGGGAGGGAGCTGCCAAAAACATTCAGTACTTC. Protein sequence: CASSPGEGAAKNIQYF.